This is a list of T cell receptor beta chains from one sample in a study of identifying expanded T cells in peripheral blood. Clones were sequenced by immunoSEQ multiplex PCR, and TCRdb holds only the in-frame ones, with some missing. The sample shows around 47,000 clones, 82% of them seen only once. Sequenced: blood. These receptors came from a person aged 18-70 years in good health. Both conserved end residues are part of each CDR3. A D gene is named only where the DNA matches it firmly. Rows may omit the clone size; those that give it use once, few, many or a size class.

clone_size | j_call | v_call | d_call | cdr3_aa | cdr3_nt
NA | TRBJ2-2 | TRBV6-1 | TRBD1 | CASTRQGRATGELFF | TGTGCCAGCACCCGACAGGGTAGGGCGACCGGGGAGCTGTTTTTT
NA | TRBJ2-1 | TRBV4-1 | NA | CASSRTLPTTYNEQFF | TGCGCCAGCAGCCGGACACTACCGACTACCTACAATGAGCAGTTCTTC
NA | TRBJ1-1 | TRBV5-1 | NA | CASSLGEARGTEAFF | TGCGCCAGCAGCTTGGGGGAGGCAAGGGGCACTGAAGCTTTCTTT
NA | TRBJ2-7 | TRBV5-1 | NA | CASSRTSGRLISYEQYF | TGCGCCAGCAGCCGAACGTCCGGGCGGTTAATCTCCTACGAGCAGTACTTC
NA | TRBJ2-5 | TRBV30 | TRBD1 | CAWSLTGVQETQYF | TGTGCCTGGAGCCTGACAGGGGTGCAAGAGACCCAGTACTTC
NA | TRBJ2-5 | TRBV5-6 | NA | CASADRGETQYF | TGTGCCAGCGCGGATAGGGGGGAGACCCAGTACTTC
once | TRBJ1-1 | TRBV27 | NA | CASSSSIVHRGTEAFF | TGTGCCAGCAGTTCCAGTATCGTCCATAGGGGCACTGAAGCTTTCTTT
NA | TRBJ2-1 | TRBV5-1 | TRBD2 | CASSLVAGELGQFF | TGCGCCAGCAGCTTGGTAGCGGGAGAGTTGGGGCAGTTCTTC
NA | TRBJ2-3 | TRBV30 | NA | CAWSPGASTDTQYF | TGTGCCTGGAGCCCGGGGGCTTCCACAGATACGCAGTATTTT
NA | TRBJ2-4 | TRBV4-1 | NA | CASSQEGRLAKNIQYF | TGCGCCAGCAGCCAAGAAGGCAGACTAGCCAAAAACATTCAGTACTTC
NA | TRBJ2-1 | TRBV7-8 | TRBD2 | CASSLGLAGAGEQFF | TGTGCCAGCAGCTTAGGACTAGCGGGGGCCGGTGAGCAGTTCTTC
NA | TRBJ2-3 | TRBV4-3 | NA | CASSQDIGADTQYF | TGCGCCAGCAGCCAAGATATAGGGGCAGATACGCAGTATTTT
NA | TRBJ1-2 | TRBV6-5 | NA | CASSPVKTGGYTF | TGTGCCAGCAGTCCTGTTAAGACAGGTGGCTACACCTTC
many | TRBJ2-7 | TRBV4-1 | NA | CASSLVQGYEQYF | TGCGCCAGCAGCCTCGTCCAAGGTTACGAGCAGTACTTC
NA | TRBJ1-1 | TRBV5-1 | NA | CASSLFPGADTEAFF | TGCGCCAGCAGCTTGTTCCCGGGAGCCGACACTGAAGCTTTCTTT
few | TRBJ2-3 | TRBV18 | TRBD2 | CASSPSPGRDTDTQYF | TGTGCCAGCTCACCAAGTCCAGGGAGGGACACAGATACGCAGTATTTT
once | TRBJ2-3 | TRBV5-1 | NA | CASSLVRGALSTDTQYF | TGCGCCAGCAGCTTGGTTCGGGGGGCTCTTAGCACAGATACGCAGTATTTT
NA | TRBJ1-3 | TRBV18 | TRBD1 | CASSGQGASGNTIYF | TGTGCCAGCTCCGGACAGGGGGCTTCTGGAAACACCATATATTTT
few | TRBJ2-3 | TRBV21-1 | NA | CASSDRDTDTQYF | TGTGCCAGCAGCGACAGGGACACAGATACGCAGTATTTT
NA | TRBJ1-2 | TRBV5-8 | TRBD1 | CASSVGQGAKGYTF | TGTGCCAGCAGCGTGGGACAGGGGGCTAAAGGCTACACCTTC
NA | TRBJ2-1 | TRBV7-3 | TRBD2 | CASSRLADPYNEQFF | TGTGCCAGCAGCCGTCTAGCGGACCCCTACAATGAGCAGTTCTTC
NA | TRBJ2-7 | TRBV14 | NA | CASSISSGTRGAYEQYF | TGTGCCAGCAGCATCAGTTCGGGGACAAGGGGCGCCTACGAGCAGTACTTC
NA | TRBJ1-1 | TRBV7-9 | NA | CASSLRQTQNTEAFF | TGTGCCAGCAGCCTTCGACAGACTCAGAACACTGAAGCTTTCTTT
NA | TRBJ1-6 | TRBV19 | NA | CASRRAGRHNSPLHF | TGTGCCAGTAGGCGGGCAGGGCGCCATAATTCACCCCTCCACTTT
NA | TRBJ2-2 | TRBV11-2 | NA | CASTPLGSNTGELFF | TGTGCAAGCACCCCTTTGGGTTCGAACACCGGGGAGCTGTTTTTT
NA | TRBJ2-3 | TRBV6-5 | NA | CASSLRQITDTQYF | TGTGCCAGCAGTCTAAGACAGATCACAGATACGCAGTATTTT
NA | TRBJ2-1 | TRBV10-2 | NA | CASHPRRSGRSSYNEQFF | TGCGCCAGCCATCCCAGGCGGTCAGGGAGGAGTTCCTACAATGAGCAGTTCTTC
NA | TRBJ1-6 | TRBV19 | NA | CASSAGLLLDSPLHF | TGTGCCAGTAGTGCGGGACTCCTTTTGGATTCACCCCTCCACTTT
NA | TRBJ2-1 | TRBV29-1 | NA | CSVVVGFNNEQFF | TGCAGCGTTGTGGTCGGGTTTAACAATGAGCAGTTCTTC
NA | TRBJ2-6 | TRBV19 | NA | CASSIRGLRLSGANVLTF | TGTGCCAGTAGTATACGGGGGCTGCGTCTCTCTGGGGCCAACGTCCTGACTTTC
NA | TRBJ1-6 | TRBV29-1 | NA | CSVNRVRNSPLHF | TGCAGCGTGAACAGGGTAAGGAATTCACCCCTCCACTTT
NA | TRBJ1-5 | TRBV19 | NA | CASSIGEYNNQPQHF | TGTGCCAGTAGTATTGGGGAGTATAACAATCAGCCCCAGCATTTT
NA | TRBJ2-4 | TRBV6-5 | TRBD2 | CASSKRGKNIQYF | TGTGCCAGCAGCAAGCGGGGCAAAAACATTCAGTACTTC
NA | TRBJ1-2 | TRBV29-1 | NA | CSVMQWDNTLYGYTF | TGCAGCGTTATGCAGTGGGACAATACCCTCTATGGCTACACCTTC
NA | TRBJ2-2 | TRBV7-2 | NA | CASSLAGGHTGELFF | TGTGCCAGCAGCTTAGCGGGGGGGCACACCGGGGAGCTGTTTTTT
NA | TRBJ1-2 | TRBV5-1 | NA | CASSHGMGAREGYTF | TGCGCCAGCAGTCACGGAATGGGGGCGAGAGAGGGCTACACCTTC
once | TRBJ2-2 | TRBV9 | NA | CASSVAILASTGELFF | TGTGCCAGCAGCGTAGCTATCCTAGCTTCCACCGGGGAGCTGTTTTTT
NA | TRBJ1-5 | TRBV7-2 | NA | CASSLVGGQPQHF | TGTGCCAGCAGCTTAGTTGGGGGACAGCCCCAGCATTTT
NA | TRBJ2-7 | TRBV6-5 | TRBD1 | CASSRGQGVGEQYF | TGTGCCAGCAGTAGGGGACAGGGGGTAGGCGAGCAGTACTTC
NA | TRBJ2-7 | TRBV15 | NA | CATSRDTGGGYEQYF | TGTGCCACCAGCAGAGATACAGGGGGGGGCTACGAGCAGTACTTC
NA | TRBJ2-2 | TRBV6-6 | NA | CATTRGGGTGELFF | TGTGCCACCACTAGGGGGGGAGGGACCGGGGAGCTGTTTTTT
NA | TRBJ2-3 | TRBV5-4 | TRBD1 | CASSFSTGGTDTQYF | TGTGCCAGCAGCTTTTCCACAGGGGGCACAGATACGCAGTATTTT
NA | TRBJ2-7 | TRBV7-8 | NA | CASGPGGFDYEQYF | TGTGCCAGCGGGCCAGGGGGGTTCGACTACGAGCAGTACTTC
NA | TRBJ2-1 | TRBV5-6 | NA | CASSGVGNEQFF | TGTGCCAGTTCAGGCGTGGGCAATGAGCAGTTCTTC
NA | TRBJ2-2 | TRBV7-2 | TRBD1 | CASSSGTGAHTGELFF | TGTGCCAGCAGCTCCGGGACAGGGGCCCACACCGGGGAGCTGTTTTTT